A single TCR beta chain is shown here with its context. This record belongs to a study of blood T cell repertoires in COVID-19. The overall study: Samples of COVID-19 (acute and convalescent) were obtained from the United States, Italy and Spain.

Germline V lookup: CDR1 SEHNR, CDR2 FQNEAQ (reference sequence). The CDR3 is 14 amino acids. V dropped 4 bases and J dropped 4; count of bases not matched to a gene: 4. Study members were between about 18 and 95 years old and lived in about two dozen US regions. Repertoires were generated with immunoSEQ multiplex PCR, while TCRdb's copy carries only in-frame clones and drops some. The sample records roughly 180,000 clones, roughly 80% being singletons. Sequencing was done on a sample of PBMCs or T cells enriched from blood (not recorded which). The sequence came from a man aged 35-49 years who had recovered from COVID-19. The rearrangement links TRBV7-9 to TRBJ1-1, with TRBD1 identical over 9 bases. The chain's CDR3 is CASSSGQGSTEAFF. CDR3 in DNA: TGTGCCAGCAGCTCCGGACAGGGGAGCACTGAAGCTTTCTTT.